This T cell receptor beta chain was recovered during a study of glioma-infiltrating T cells after dendritic cell vaccination (dated by TCRdb to the mid-2010s). Notes on the research overall: A cohort of roughly 15 glioblastoma patients from Phase I and II dendritic cell vaccination trials was included, of whom 9 were newly diagnosed and 6 had recurrent disease. Patients received autologous tumor lysate-pulsed dendritic cell vaccination between about 2002 and 2012. The vaccine consisted of monocyte-derived dendritic cells cultured about seven days with IL-4 and GM-CSF, then pulsed overnight with autologous tumor lysate. Each patient got three intradermal injections of the dendritic cell vaccine, spaced at biweekly intervals, in the arm below the axilla. In glioblastoma patients vaccinated with dendritic cells, deep sequencing of TCR beta CDR3 regions served to measure the amount of tumor-infiltrating lymphocytes and to compare repertoires between tumor and blood. TCR sequencing metrics, including TIL content and tumor-blood repertoire overlap, were correlated with survival after dendritic cell vaccination.

TCRB CDR3 regions were amplified from 1.5 to 2 ug genomic DNA, or all available DNA if less, using the immunoSEQ assay. For multiplex PCR, 60 forward primers for TCR V beta segments and 13 reverse primers for J beta segments were used. To estimate reads per starting template, synthetic control templates were spiked into each sample at limiting dilution. Reads of 87 bp were generated by sequencing on the Illumina HiSeq System. The study's processing was this. PCR and sequencing errors were removed by a nearest neighbor algorithm that merged closely related sequences. TCR overlap was defined as the percentage of unique tumor TCR beta sequences that were also present in the same patient's peripheral blood. Not all clones reach the TCRdb copy of this immuneACCESS table, which keeps in-frame sequences only. Checked studies attribute under half of the gap to unresolved V genes and leave the rest unexplained. V and J calls and clone size come straight from that table; D and trimming were deduced from the DNA. The sample table contains 40,000 to 60,000 clones; only one count was recorded for about 85% of them. About an eighth of the sample belongs to the ten largest clones.

What the study reported, not specific to this receptor: Longer time to progression and overall survival after dendritic cell vaccination were predicted by higher estimated pretreatment TIL content. TCR clonality showed no direct relationship with survival, which suggests that a diverse polyclonal response may be important. The TCR overlap response model with three groups was called speculative and said to need prospective validation. The cohort was small and heterogeneous, few patients had complete blood and tumor sets, and even fewer had initial-recurrent tumor pairs.

Patients were selected on the basis of adequate residual fresh-frozen tumor tissue and more than two years of available survival data. An isocitrate dehydrogenase mutation was not carried by any of the glioblastoma patients, although molecular status was otherwise variable. PBMC were collected before vaccination, two weeks after the third vaccination, and at tumor progression if progression occurred. The Qiagen DNeasy Blood extraction Kit was used to extract genomic DNA. In regard to this clone: This receptor's antigen is unknown. Per-base quality was not reported, and no clone a single base away is much larger than it.

Unmatched junction bases come to 6, with V trimmed by 4 bases and J by 4 bases. The CDR3 goes from the cysteine to the phenylalanine over 15 residues. The kept DNA is CDR3 alone, 45 bases in frame from the first base. The germline V gene (reference sequence) supplies CDR1 LNHDA and CDR2 SQIVND. Recombination connected TRBV19 to TRBJ2-2; 7 nucleotides in the junction match TRBD1. The sequenced sample was blood, obtained before dendritic cell vaccination. This TCR derives from a human donor with glioblastoma. The CDR3 corresponds to CASSKGQRITGELFF. The DNA reads TGTGCCAGTAGTAAGGGACAGCGAATCACCGGGGAGCTGTTTTTT. When the CDR3 is completed using the reference TRBV19 and TRBJ2-2 genes on either side, the full variable domain is DGGITQSPKYLFRKEGQNVTLSCEQNLNHDAMYWYRQDPGQGLRLIYYSQIVNDFQKGDIAEGYSVSREKKESFPLTVTSAQKNPTAFYLCASSKGQRITGELFFGEGSRLTVL.